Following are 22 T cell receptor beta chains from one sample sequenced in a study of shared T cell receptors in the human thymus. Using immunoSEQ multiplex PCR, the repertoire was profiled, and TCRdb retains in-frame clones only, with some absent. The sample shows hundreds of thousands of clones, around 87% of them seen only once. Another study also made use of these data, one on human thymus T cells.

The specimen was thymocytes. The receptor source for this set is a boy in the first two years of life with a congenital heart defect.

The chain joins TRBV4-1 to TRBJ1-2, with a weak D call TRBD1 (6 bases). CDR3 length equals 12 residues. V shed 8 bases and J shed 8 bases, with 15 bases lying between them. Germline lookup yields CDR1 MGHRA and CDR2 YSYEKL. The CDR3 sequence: CASVPPGEGYTF. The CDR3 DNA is TGCGCCAGCGTTCCTCCAGGGGAAGGCTACACCTTC.

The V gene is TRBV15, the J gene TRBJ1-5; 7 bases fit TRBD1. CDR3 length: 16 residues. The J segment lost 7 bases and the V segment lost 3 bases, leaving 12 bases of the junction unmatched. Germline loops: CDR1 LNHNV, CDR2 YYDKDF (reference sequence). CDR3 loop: CATSRERQGRRQPQHF. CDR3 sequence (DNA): TGTGCCACCAGCAGGGAAAGACAGGGAAGGAGGCAGCCCCAGCATTTT.

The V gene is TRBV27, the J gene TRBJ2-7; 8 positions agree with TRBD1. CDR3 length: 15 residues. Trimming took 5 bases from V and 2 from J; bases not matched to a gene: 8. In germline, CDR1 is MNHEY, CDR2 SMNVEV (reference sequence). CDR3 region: CASSGPGQATYEQYF. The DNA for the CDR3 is TGTGCCAGCAGTGGACCGGGACAGGCCACCTACGAGCAGTACTTC.

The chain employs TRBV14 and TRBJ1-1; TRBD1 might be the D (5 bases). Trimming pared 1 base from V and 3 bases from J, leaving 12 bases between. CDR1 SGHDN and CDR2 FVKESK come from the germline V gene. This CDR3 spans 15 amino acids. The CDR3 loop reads CASSQAWGEYTEAFF. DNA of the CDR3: TGTGCCAGCAGCCAAGCCTGGGGGGAGTACACTGAAGCTTTCTTT.

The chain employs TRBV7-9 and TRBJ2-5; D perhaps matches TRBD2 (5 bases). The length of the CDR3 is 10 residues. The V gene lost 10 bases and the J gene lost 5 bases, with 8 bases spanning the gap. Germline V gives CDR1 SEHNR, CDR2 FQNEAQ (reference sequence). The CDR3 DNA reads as TGTGCCACCGGGATGGAGACCCAGTACTTC. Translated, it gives CATGMETQYF.

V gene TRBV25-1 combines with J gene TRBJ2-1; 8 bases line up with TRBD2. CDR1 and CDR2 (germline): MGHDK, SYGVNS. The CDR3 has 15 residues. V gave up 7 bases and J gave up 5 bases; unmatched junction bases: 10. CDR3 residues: CASTTGLGNHNEQFF. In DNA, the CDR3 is TGTGCCAGCACTACGGGACTAGGCAATCACAATGAGCAGTTCTTC.

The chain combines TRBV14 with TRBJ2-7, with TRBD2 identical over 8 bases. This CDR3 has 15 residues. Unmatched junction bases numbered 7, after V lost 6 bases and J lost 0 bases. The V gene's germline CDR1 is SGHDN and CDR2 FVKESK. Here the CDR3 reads CASRKSGSPSYEQYF. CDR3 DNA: TGTGCCAGCAGGAAAAGCGGGAGTCCCTCCTACGAGCAGTACTTC.

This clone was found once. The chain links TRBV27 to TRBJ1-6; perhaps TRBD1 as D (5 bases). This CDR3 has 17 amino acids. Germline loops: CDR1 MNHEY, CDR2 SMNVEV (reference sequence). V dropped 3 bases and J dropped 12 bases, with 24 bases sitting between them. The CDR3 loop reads CASSLSSNRWGGGPLHF. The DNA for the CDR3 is TGTGCCAGCAGTTTGAGTTCCAACAGGTGGGGAGGAGGACCCCTCCACTTT.

The DNA for the CDR3 is TGTGCCAGCAGCTTACGGGGCGGGGAGCTGTTTTTT. Its protein is CASSLRGGELFF. The chain has TRBV5-6 and TRBJ2-2, with D maybe TRBD2 (5 bases). The CDR3 loop spans 12 amino acids. Germline values: CDR1 SGHDT, CDR2 YYEEEE. Trimming took off 2 bases at V and 7 bases at J, with 6 bases between the two ends.

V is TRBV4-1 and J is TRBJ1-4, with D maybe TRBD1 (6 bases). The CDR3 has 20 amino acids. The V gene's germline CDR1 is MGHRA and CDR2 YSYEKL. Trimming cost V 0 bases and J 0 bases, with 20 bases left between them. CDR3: CASSQDEVGGRGTTNEKLFF. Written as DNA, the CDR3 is TGCGCCAGCAGCCAAGACGAGGTGGGGGGGCGTGGGACAACTAATGAAAAACTGTTTTTT.

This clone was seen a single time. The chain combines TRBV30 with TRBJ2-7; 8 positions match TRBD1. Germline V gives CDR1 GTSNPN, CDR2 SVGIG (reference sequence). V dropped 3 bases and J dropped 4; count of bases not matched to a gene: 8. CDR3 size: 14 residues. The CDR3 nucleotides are TGTGCCTGGAGGCACAGGGGGTTAAGGTACGAGCAGTACTTC. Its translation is CAWRHRGLRYEQYF. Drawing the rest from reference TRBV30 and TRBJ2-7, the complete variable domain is SQTIHQWPATLVQPVGSPLSLECTVEGTSNPNLYWYRQAAGRGLQLLFYSVGIGQISSEVPQNLSASRPQDRQFILSSKKLLLSDSGFYLCAWRHRGLRYEQYFGPGTRLTVT.

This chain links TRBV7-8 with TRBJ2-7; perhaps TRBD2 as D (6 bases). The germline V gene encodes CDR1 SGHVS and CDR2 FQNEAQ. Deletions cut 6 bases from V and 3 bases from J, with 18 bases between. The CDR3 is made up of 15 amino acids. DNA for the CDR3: TGTGCCAGCAGTCACGCAGCGGGCAGAGTCTACGAGCAGTACTTC. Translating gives CASSHAAGRVYEQYF.

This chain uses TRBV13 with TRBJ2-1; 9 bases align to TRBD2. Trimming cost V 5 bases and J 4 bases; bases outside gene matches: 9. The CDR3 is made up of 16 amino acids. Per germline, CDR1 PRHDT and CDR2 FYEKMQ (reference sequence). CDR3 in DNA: TGTGCCAGCAGCCCCAGCGGAGCGGGGGGTTACAATGAGCAGTTCTTC. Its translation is CASSPSGAGGYNEQFF.

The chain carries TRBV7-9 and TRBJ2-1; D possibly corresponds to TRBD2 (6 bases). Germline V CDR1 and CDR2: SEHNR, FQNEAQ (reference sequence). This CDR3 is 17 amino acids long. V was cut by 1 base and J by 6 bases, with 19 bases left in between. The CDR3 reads CASSLGVWRGRGNEQFF. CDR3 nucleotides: TGTGCCAGCAGCTTAGGGGTATGGCGGGGAAGGGGCAATGAGCAGTTCTTC.

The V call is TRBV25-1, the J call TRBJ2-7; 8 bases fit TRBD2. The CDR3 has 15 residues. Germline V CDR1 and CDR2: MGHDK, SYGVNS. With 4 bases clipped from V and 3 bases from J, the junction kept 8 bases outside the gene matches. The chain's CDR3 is CASSGGEREGYEQYF. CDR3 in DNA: TGTGCCAGCAGTGGGGGGGAACGGGAGGGCTACGAGCAGTACTTC.

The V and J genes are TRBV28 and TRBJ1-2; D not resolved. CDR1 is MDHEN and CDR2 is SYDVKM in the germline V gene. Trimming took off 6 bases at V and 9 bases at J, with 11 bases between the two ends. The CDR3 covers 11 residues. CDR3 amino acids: CASSPLVSYTF. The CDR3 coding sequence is TGTGCCAGCAGCCCACTGGTGAGCTACACCTTC.

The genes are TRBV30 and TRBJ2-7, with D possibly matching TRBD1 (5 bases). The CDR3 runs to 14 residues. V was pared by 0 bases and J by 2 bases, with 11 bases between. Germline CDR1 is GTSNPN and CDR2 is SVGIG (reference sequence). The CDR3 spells CAWSVEQDTYEQYF. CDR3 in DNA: TGTGCCTGGAGTGTTGAACAGGACACCTACGAGCAGTACTTC.

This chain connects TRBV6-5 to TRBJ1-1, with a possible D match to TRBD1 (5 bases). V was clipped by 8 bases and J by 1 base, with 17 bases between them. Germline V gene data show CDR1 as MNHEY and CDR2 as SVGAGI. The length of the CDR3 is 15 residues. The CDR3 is CASGGGTEKNTEAFF. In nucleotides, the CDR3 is TGTGCCAGCGGGGGGGGAACAGAGAAGAACACTGAAGCTTTCTTT.

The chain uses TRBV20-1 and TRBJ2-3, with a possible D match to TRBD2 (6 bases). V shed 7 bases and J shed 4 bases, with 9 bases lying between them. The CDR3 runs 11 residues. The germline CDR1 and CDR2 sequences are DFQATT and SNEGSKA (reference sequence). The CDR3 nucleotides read TGCAGTGGGAGGGAGGCAGATACGCAGTATTTT. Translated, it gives CSGREADTQYF.

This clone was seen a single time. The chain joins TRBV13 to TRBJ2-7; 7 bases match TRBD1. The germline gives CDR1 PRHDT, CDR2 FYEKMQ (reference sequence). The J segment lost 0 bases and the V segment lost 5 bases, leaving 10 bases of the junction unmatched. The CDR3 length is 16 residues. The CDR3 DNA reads TGTGCCAGCAGCCCCTACGACAGGGACCCCTCCTACGAGCAGTACTTC. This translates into CASSPYDRDPSYEQYF. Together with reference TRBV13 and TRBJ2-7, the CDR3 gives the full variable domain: AAGVIQSPRHLIKEKRETATLKCYPIPRHDTVYWYQQGPGQDPQFLISFYEKMQSDKGSIPDRFSAQQFSDYHSELNMSSLELGDSALYFCASSPYDRDPSYEQYFGPGTRLTVT.

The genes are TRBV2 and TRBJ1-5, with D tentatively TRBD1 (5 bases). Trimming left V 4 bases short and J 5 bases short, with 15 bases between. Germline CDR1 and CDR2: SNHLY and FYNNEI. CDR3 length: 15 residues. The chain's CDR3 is CASSGRGPVHQPQHF. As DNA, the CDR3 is TGTGCCAGCAGTGGTAGGGGTCCGGTTCATCAGCCCCAGCATTTT. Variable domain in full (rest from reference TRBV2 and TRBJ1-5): EPEVTQTPSHQVTQMGQEVILRCVPISNHLYFYWYRQILGQKVEFLVSFYNNEISEKSEIFDDQFSVERPDGSNFTLKIRSTKLEDSAMYFCASSGRGPVHQPQHFGDGTRLSIL.

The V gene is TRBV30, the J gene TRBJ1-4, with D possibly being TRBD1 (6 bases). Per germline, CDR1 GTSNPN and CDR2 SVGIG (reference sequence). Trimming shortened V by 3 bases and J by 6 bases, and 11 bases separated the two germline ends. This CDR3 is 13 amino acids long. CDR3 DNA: TGTGCCTGGAGCCAGGGGCATGATGAAAAACTGTTTTTT. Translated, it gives CAWSQGHDEKLFF.